This T cell receptor (beta chain) was recorded in a study of blood T cell repertoires in COVID-19. V lost 8 bases and J lost 5, with 15 bases in between. There are 14 residues in the CDR3. Per germline, CDR1 MGHRA and CDR2 YSYEKL. Sequenced by immunoSEQ multiplex PCR; TCRdb stores in-frame clones only, minus some. This sample has around 26,000 clones; roughly 90% occur once, and the top ten carry 2% to 3%. The chain uses TRBV4-1 and TRBJ1-4, with D possibly being TRBD1 (5 bases). The sample was peripheral blood. The clonotype comes from a human donor in a cohort sampled during active COVID-19. The CDR3: CASAPYRYNEKLFF. CDR3 coding DNA: TGCGCCAGCGCACCCTACAGGTACAATGAAAAACTGTTTTTT.